This T cell receptor beta chain was sequenced for a study of blood T cell repertoires in COVID-19. In the study overall: The United States, Italy and Spain were the sources of the acute and convalescent COVID-19 samples. PBMCs, B-cell-depleted T cells, or T cells were the source of the cDNA or gDNA that made up the material.

Germline CDR1 SSHAT, CDR2 FNYEAQ (reference sequence). The CDR3 length is 15 residues. Comments on this clone: Relative to the germline gene, one junction end is altered; a read error may explain this.

In the original processing: Nucleated cell counts were estimated from reference gene primer amplification. Profiling relied on immunoSEQ multiplex PCR, and the TCRdb table lists in-frame clones only, not all of them. Clone size and the V and J calls come from that table; the DNA yielded D and trimming. The sample has some 200,000 clones, approximately 79% seen once; the top ten hold approximately 15%. This clonotype originated in a man aged 25-40 years with active or convalescent COVID-19. The chain links TRBV7-7 to TRBJ2-7; the match to TRBD2 covers 11 bases. Sequenced sample: peripheral blood. The DNA for the CDR3 is TGTGCTAGCAGTCCGTCTGTAGCGGGAGGGAACGAGCAGTACTTC. This codes for CASSPSVAGGNEQYF.